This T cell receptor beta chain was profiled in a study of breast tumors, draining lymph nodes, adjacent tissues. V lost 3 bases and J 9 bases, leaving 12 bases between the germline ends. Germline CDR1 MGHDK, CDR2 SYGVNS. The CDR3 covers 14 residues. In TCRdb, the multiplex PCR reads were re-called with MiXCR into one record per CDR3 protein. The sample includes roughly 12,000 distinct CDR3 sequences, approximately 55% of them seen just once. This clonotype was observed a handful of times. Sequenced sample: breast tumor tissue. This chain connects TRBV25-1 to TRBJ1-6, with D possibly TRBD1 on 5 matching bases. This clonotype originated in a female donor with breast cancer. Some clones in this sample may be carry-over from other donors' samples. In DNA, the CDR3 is TGTGCCAGCAGTGAGGTAGGGGCCCTTTCACCCCTCCACTTT. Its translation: CASSEVGALSPLHF.